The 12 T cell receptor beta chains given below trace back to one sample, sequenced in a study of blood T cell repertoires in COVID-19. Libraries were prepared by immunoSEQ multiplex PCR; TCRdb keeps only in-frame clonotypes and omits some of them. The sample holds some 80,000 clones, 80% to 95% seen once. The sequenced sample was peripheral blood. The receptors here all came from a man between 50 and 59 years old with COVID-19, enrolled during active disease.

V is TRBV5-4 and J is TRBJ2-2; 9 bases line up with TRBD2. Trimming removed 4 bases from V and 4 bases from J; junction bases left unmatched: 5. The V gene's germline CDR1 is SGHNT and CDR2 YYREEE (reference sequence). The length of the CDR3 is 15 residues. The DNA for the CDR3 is TGTGCCAGCAGCACCCAGCGGGAGGTCACCGGGGAGCTGTTTTTT. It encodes CASSTQREVTGELFF. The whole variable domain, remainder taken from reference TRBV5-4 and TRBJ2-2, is ETGVTQSPTHLIKTRGQQVTLRCSSQSGHNTVSWYQQALGQGPQFIFQYYREEENGRGNFPPRFSGLQFPNYSSELNVNALELDDSALYLCASSTQREVTGELFFGEGSRLTVL.

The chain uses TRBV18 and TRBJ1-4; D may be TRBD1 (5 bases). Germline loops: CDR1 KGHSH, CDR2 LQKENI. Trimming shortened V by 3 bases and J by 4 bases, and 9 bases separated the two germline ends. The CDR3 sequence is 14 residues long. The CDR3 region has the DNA TGTGCCAGCTCACCGCAGGGCATTAATGAAAAACTGTTTTTT. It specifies CASSPQGINEKLFF.

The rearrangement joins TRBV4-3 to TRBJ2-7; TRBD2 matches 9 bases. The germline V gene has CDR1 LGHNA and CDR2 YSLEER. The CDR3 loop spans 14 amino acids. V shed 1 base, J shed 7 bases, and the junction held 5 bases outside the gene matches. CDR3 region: CASSQGGRAGEQYF. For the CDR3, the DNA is TGCGCCAGCAGCCAAGGCGGGAGGGCCGGAGAGCAGTACTTC.

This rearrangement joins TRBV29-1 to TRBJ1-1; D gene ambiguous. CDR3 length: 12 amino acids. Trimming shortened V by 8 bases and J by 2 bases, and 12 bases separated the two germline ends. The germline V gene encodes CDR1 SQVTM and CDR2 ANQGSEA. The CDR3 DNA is TGCAGCACTAGGACGGAAAACACTGAAGCTTTCTTT. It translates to CSTRTENTEAFF.

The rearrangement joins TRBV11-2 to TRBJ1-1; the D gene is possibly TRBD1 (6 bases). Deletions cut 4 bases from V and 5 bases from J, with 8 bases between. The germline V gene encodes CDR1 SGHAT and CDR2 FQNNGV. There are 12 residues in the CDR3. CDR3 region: CASSSQGTEAFF. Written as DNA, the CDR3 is TGTGCCAGCAGCTCACAGGGTACTGAAGCTTTCTTT.

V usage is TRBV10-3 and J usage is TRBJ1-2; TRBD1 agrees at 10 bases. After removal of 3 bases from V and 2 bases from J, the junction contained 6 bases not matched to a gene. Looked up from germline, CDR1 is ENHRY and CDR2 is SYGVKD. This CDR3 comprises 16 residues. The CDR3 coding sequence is TGTGCCATCAGTGATCGGACAGGGGGTTTAAACTATGGCTACACCTTC. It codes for CAISDRTGGLNYGYTF.

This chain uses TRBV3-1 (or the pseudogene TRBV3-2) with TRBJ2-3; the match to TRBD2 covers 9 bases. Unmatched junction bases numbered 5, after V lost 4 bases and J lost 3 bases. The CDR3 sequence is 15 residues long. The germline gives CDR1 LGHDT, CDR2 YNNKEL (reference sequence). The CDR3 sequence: CASSRIAGVTDTQYF. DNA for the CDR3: TGTGCCAGCAGCCGAATAGCGGGAGTGACAGATACGCAGTATTTT.

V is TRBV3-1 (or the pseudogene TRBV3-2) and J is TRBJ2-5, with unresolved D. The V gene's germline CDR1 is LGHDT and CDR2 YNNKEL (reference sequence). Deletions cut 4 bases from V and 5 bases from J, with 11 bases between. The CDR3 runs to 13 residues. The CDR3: CASSPGGPETQYF. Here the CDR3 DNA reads TGTGCCAGCAGCCCCGGTGGTCCGGAGACCCAGTACTTC.

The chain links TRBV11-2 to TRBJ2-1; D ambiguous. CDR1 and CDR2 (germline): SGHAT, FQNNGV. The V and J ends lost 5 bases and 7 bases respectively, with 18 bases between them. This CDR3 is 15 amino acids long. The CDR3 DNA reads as TGTGCCAGCAGCCTCGAGGCCTACCTTCGGAATGAGCAGTTCTTC. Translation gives CASSLEAYLRNEQFF.

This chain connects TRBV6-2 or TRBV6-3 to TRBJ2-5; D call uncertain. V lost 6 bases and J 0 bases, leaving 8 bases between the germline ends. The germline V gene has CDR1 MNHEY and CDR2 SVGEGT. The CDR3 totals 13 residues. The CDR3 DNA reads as TGTGCCAGCAGCCCCAGGTACCAAGAGACCCAGTACTTC. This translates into CASSPRYQETQYF.

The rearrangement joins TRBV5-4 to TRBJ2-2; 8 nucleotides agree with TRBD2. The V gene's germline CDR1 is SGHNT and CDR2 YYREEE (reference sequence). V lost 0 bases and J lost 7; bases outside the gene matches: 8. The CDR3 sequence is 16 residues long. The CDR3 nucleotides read TGTGCCAGCAGCTTGGCCAGGGGACTAGTTTACGGGGAGCTGTTTTTT. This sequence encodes CASSLARGLVYGELFF.

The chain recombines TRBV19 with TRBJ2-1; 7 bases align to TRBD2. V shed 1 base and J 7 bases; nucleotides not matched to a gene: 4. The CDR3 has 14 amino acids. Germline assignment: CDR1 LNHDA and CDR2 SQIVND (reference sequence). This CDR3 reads CASSIVKGGNEQFF. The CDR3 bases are TGTGCCAGTAGTATAGTTAAGGGAGGGAATGAGCAGTTCTTC.